The entry below gives a single T cell receptor (beta chain) sequence along with its context. Antigen unknown. As for treatment: oral pan-JAK inhibitor, 5-10 mg twice daily. Both peripheral blood and punch biopsies of lesional scalp skin were obtained from patients who had alopecia areata. Reverse transcribed after extraction, RNA yielded cDNA as the sequencing template. The table came from immunoSEQ multiplex PCR; TCRdb's copy has only in-frame clones and leaves some out. The sample lists approximately 210,000 clones, over 60% seen once, with roughly 1.2% in the top ten. This entry belongs to a study of CD8+ T cells in alopecia areata. Study-level information: Administration of oral tofacitinib to treated patients was at 5 to 10 mg twice daily. Tofacitinib therapy lasting 6 to 18 months was followed by 6 months off drug. General observations from the study: Scalp sample data also include resident alphabeta T cells from normal skin.

This clonotype was sampled from a human donor with alopecia areata. The source material was CD4+ T cells sorted from blood, sampled at week 44, from a patient treated with tofacitinib.

The CDR3 is CASSQDRQGSYEQYF. In DNA form, the CDR3 reads TGCGCCAGCAGCCAAGATAGGCAGGGGTCCTACGAGCAGTACTTC. The chain is built from TRBV4-3 and TRBJ2-7, with a weak D call TRBD1 (6 bases). V lost 0 bases and J 1 base, leaving 10 bases between the germline ends. This CDR3 is built from 15 residues. Germline values: CDR1 LGHNA, CDR2 YSLEER.